A single sample gave rise to the 24 T cell receptor beta chains below, sequenced in a study of response to subunit inactivated influenza vaccine. TCRdb re-analysed the RT-PCR reads in MiXCR, keeping a single row per CDR3 protein. The table includes over 800,000 distinct CDR3 sequences, 21% detected once. Here the sequenced sample was PBMCs from blood, taken 5 to 6 days after vaccination. These receptors were collected from a man aged 45-60 years who received an inactivated influenza vaccine.

The table lists this clonotype with a few counts. This chain joins TRBV24-1 and TRBJ2-1; 16 bases fit TRBD2. Germline V gene data show CDR1 as KGHDR and CDR2 as SFDVKD. With 4 bases clipped from V and 1 base from J, the junction kept 6 bases outside the gene matches. CDR3 length: 19 amino acids. Here the CDR3 reads CATSDPGTSGGGSYNEQFF. The CDR3 DNA reads TGTGCCACCAGTGACCCCGGGACTAGCGGGGGGGGATCCTACAATGAGCAGTTCTTC.

The chain couples TRBV20-1 to TRBJ2-5; TRBD2 matches at 10 bases. V trimming: 0 bases; J trimming: 3 bases; junction bases outside the gene matches: 13. The germline gives CDR1 DFQATT, CDR2 SNEGSKA (reference sequence). This CDR3 has 18 amino acids. CDR3 DNA: TGCAGTGCTAGAGATACTGCGCCTAGCGGGAGAAGCAAAGAGACCCAGTACTTC. Its protein is CSARDTAPSGRSKETQYF.

This clonotype was seen only once. The rearrangement joins TRBV6-5 to TRBJ2-2; D call uncertain. This CDR3 has 14 amino acids. Trimming took 2 bases from V and 5 from J, leaving 9 bases between them. The germline V gene has CDR1 MNHEY and CDR2 SVGAGI. The CDR3, as DNA: TGTGCCAGCAGTTACCGGCTACGGACCGGGGAGCTGTTTTTT. Its protein is CASSYRLRTGELFF.

The chain links TRBV18 to TRBJ2-6; 11 nucleotides match TRBD1. The CDR3 is 18 amino acids. Germline CDR1 is KGHSH and CDR2 is LQKENI. V lost 4 bases and J lost 2; bases outside the gene matches: 7. CDR3 sequence reads: CASSLRTGGMPGANVLTF. DNA for the CDR3: TGTGCCAGCTCACTACGGACAGGGGGCATGCCTGGGGCCAACGTCCTGACTTTC.

The CDR3 nucleotides read TGTGCCAGCAGCTTTAGCGGGATAACGAACGAGCAGTACTTC. Residues: CASSFSGITNEQYF. V is TRBV7-9 and J is TRBJ2-7, with 8 bases fitting TRBD2. Germline V gene lookup returns CDR1 SEHNR and CDR2 FQNEAQ (reference sequence). The CDR3 has 14 residues. V was pared by 3 bases and J by 5 bases, with 6 bases of the junction left unmatched.

V and J are TRBV9 and TRBJ1-1; D remains ambiguous. The V gene's germline CDR1 is SGDLS and CDR2 YYNGEE. Trimming removed 4 bases from V and 3 bases from J, with 16 bases in between. The CDR3 totals 15 residues. CDR3 amino acids: CASSPRPGKDTEAFF. The CDR3 DNA is TGTGCCAGCAGCCCCCGGCCGGGGAAGGACACTGAAGCTTTCTTT.

The gene calls are TRBV2 and TRBJ2-1, with TRBD2 identical over 8 bases. Germline V gene data show CDR1 as SNHLY and CDR2 as FYNNEI. This CDR3 contains 15 residues. The V gene end was trimmed by 4 bases and the J gene end by 2 bases; junction bases not matched to a gene: 4. The DNA for the CDR3 is TGTGCCAGCAGTGTACTTAGCGGGACCTACAATGAGCAGTTCTTC. It translates to CASSVLSGTYNEQFF.

This clonotype was seen a handful of times. CDR3 sequence: CASSLTPVRSGTDNEQFF. CDR3 coding DNA: TGCGCCAGCAGCTTGACACCGGTCCGTAGCGGGACAGACAATGAGCAGTTCTTC. V gene TRBV5-1 combines with J gene TRBJ2-1; the D gene is possibly TRBD2 (8 bases). There are 18 residues in the CDR3. Trimming removed 1 base at V and 5 bases at J, with 22 bases between. Germline V gene lookup returns CDR1 SGHRS and CDR2 YFSETQ.

This clonotype was seen at least ten times. The CDR3 protein is CASSYGILTTQYF. The CDR3 DNA reads TGTGCCAGCAGTTACGGTATCTTGACGACCCAGTACTTC. The gene calls are TRBV6-5 and TRBJ2-5; no clear D gene. Germline V CDR1 and CDR2: MNHEY, SVGAGI. The CDR3 extends over 13 amino acids. Trimming took 2 bases from V and 7 from J, leaving 11 bases between them.

This chain joins TRBV5-1 and TRBJ2-3; 7 nucleotides align to TRBD1. Germline loops: CDR1 SGHRS, CDR2 YFSETQ. V gave up 4 bases and J gave up 5 bases; unmatched junction bases: 13. CDR3 length: 16 amino acids. The CDR3: CASSRDSREVGDTQYF. The CDR3 region has the DNA TGCGCCAGCAGCAGGGACAGCCGAGAGGTAGGAGATACGCAGTATTTT.

V and J are TRBV4-2 and TRBJ2-4, with D perhaps TRBD1 (7 bases). The CDR3 covers 17 residues. The germline CDR1 and CDR2 sequences are LGHNA and YNFKEQ. Trimming shortened V by 1 base and J by 8 bases, and 21 bases separated the two germline ends. The CDR3: CASSQVGTAQGEDIQYF. In nucleotides, the CDR3 is TGTGCCAGCAGCCAAGTGGGGACCGCTCAGGGGGAGGACATTCAGTACTTC.

The chain uses TRBV12-3 or TRBV12-4 and TRBJ1-5; D is unclear. V was pared by 1 base and J by 5 bases, with 6 bases between. The CDR3 length is 13 residues. CDR3 in amino acids: CASSLVRHQPQHF. The CDR3 DNA reads as TGTGCCAGCAGTTTAGTAAGGCATCAGCCCCAGCATTTT.

Only a few counts were recorded for this clonotype. V usage is TRBV20-1 and J usage is TRBJ2-3, with 7 bases aligning to TRBD2. CDR3 length equals 16 residues. V shed 4 bases and J 0 bases; nucleotides not matched to a gene: 10. Per the germline V gene, CDR1 is DFQATT and CDR2 is SNEGSKA (reference sequence). The CDR3 sequence is CSATPFGGLSTDTQYF. The DNA of the CDR3 is TGCAGTGCTACCCCGTTCGGGGGGTTGAGCACAGATACGCAGTATTTT.

The DNA of the CDR3 is TGCGCCAGCAGCCACCGGGGGTATGGGTACGAGCAGTACTTC. Its protein is CASSHRGYGYEQYF. V is TRBV5-1 and J is TRBJ2-7, with a weak D call TRBD2 (6 bases). There are 14 residues in the CDR3. Per germline, CDR1 SGHRS and CDR2 YFSETQ. Trimming removed 4 bases at V and 4 bases at J, with 15 bases between.

This clonotype came up a few times. This rearrangement joins TRBV12-3 or TRBV12-4 to TRBJ2-5; D possibly corresponds to TRBD1 (5 bases). V was cut by 3 bases and J by 3 bases, with 8 bases left in between. The CDR3 sequence is 13 residues long. The CDR3 coding sequence is TGTGCCAGCAGTTTTCACAGGAAAGAGACCCAGTACTTC. This codes for CASSFHRKETQYF.

There are a few counts of this clonotype. The chain combines TRBV4-3 with TRBJ2-1; 9 positions agree with TRBD2. The CDR3 runs to 15 residues. J was trimmed by 5 bases and V by 4 bases; bases with no gene match: 6. CDR1 is LGHNA, CDR2 YSLEER, per germline. CDR3 residues: CASSLQTSGDNEQFF. In DNA, the CDR3 is TGCGCCAGCAGCCTACAGACTAGCGGAGACAATGAGCAGTTCTTC.

This clonotype was observed a few times. The chain combines TRBV10-1 with TRBJ2-3, with D uncertain. Per the germline V gene, CDR1 is WNHNN and CDR2 is SYGVQD (reference sequence). The CDR3 extends over 16 amino acids. V was pared by 3 bases and J by 0 bases, with 13 bases between. CDR3 nucleotides: TGCGCCAGCAGTGAATCAGAGAGTACTAGCACAGATACGCAGTATTTT. This translates into CASSESESTSTDTQYF.

This clonotype was seen only a few times. The chain couples TRBV3-1 to TRBJ2-5; tentatively, D is TRBD2 (5 bases). The V gene's germline CDR1 is LGHDT and CDR2 YNNKEL (reference sequence). The CDR3 contains 15 residues. Trimming removed 2 bases at V and 1 base at J, with 11 bases between. The DNA of the CDR3 is TGTGCCAGCAGCCAATCGACTAACCCCCAAGAGACCCAGTACTTC. Its protein is CASSQSTNPQETQYF.

The V call is TRBV20-1, the J call TRBJ2-7, with a weak D call TRBD1 (6 bases). V was clipped by 0 bases and J by 1 base, with 10 bases between them. Germline V lookup: CDR1 DFQATT, CDR2 SNEGSKA (reference sequence). The CDR3 spans 14 residues. The CDR3 bases are TGCAGTGCTAGAGAACAGGGCATATCCTACGAGCAGTACTTC. Its protein product is CSAREQGISYEQYF.

This clonotype was found many times. The J gene is TRBJ1-5, the V gene TRBV28; D not certain. The CDR3 has 15 residues. V gave up 6 bases and J gave up 6 bases, with 18 bases separating them. Germline loops: CDR1 MDHEN, CDR2 SYDVKM. The CDR3 here is CASSPPLGEIQPQHF. DNA of the CDR3: TGTGCCAGCAGCCCGCCCCTCGGGGAGATTCAGCCCCAGCATTTT.

This chain uses TRBV28 with TRBJ2-2, with D perhaps matching TRBD1 or TRBD2 (7 bases each). Trimming took off 4 bases at V and 2 bases at J, with 17 bases between the two ends. The germline gives CDR1 MDHEN, CDR2 SYDVKM. The CDR3 runs to 17 residues. CDR3 in amino acids: CASSSPRQGLNTGELFF. The CDR3 coding sequence is TGTGCCAGCAGTTCCCCCCGACAGGGACTAAACACCGGGGAGCTGTTTTTT.

V gene TRBV5-5 combines with J gene TRBJ2-2, with D possibly matching TRBD2 (6 bases). V lost 4 bases, J lost 5 bases, and 12 bases lay in between. In germline, CDR1 is SGHKS, CDR2 YYEKEE (reference sequence). CDR3 length: 14 residues. The CDR3 DNA reads as TGTGCCAGCAGCCAGGACTACTCAACCGGGGAGCTGTTTTTT. Its protein product is CASSQDYSTGELFF.

The chain uses TRBV20-1 and TRBJ1-1; 8 bases are a match to TRBD1. CDR3 length: 14 residues. The trim removed 3 bases at V and 7 bases at J, leaving 10 bases unmatched. Germline lookup yields CDR1 DFQATT and CDR2 SNEGSKA (reference sequence). CDR3 sequence: CSASPPTGVGEAFF. CDR3 nucleotide sequence: TGCAGTGCTAGCCCCCCGACAGGGGTGGGTGAAGCTTTCTTT.

In this sample, this clonotype turned up a few times. The chain uses TRBV12-3 or TRBV12-4 and TRBJ2-5, with D unresolved. The CDR3 contains 15 residues. The ends were cut back, 5 bases at V and 2 bases at J, with 15 bases in the middle. CDR3 protein: CASSERPTRQETQYF. DNA for the CDR3: TGTGCCAGCAGTGAAAGACCGACACGTCAAGAGACCCAGTACTTC.